This T cell receptor (beta chain) stems from a study of cytomegalovirus exposure and HLA in healthy donors. The donors gave bone marrow, and they were healthy. Unrecorded immune exposures were likely, despite nominal health at sampling. Germline V lookup: CDR1 SGHAT, CDR2 FQNNGV. The ends were cut back, 6 bases at V and 2 bases at J, with 20 bases in the middle. CDR3 size: 16 residues. PCR amplification relied on 60 Vbeta primers (plus 13 Jbeta primers). Measured with immunoSEQ multiplex PCR; TCRdb has only the in-frame clones, and not every one. The profile shows 65,000 to 95,000 clones, more than 60% of them singletons.

The source of this sequence is a male donor in good health and CMV-seropositive. The sample comprised PBMCs. The rearrangement joins TRBV11-2 to TRBJ2-7; D perhaps matches TRBD1 (6 bases). The DNA of the CDR3 is TGTGCCAGCAGTTCATTAGGGGGTCGTGGGGCCTACGAGCAGTACTTC. Amino acids: CASSSLGGRGAYEQYF.